These 11 T cell receptor beta chains were all obtained from the same sample, sequenced in a study of blood T cell repertoires in COVID-19. Using immunoSEQ multiplex PCR, the repertoire was profiled, and TCRdb retains in-frame clones only, with some absent. The sample records 330,000 or so clones, about 92% being singletons. The sample was peripheral blood. The receptor set was obtained from a woman aged 55-69 years with COVID-19, enrolled during active disease.

The chain carries TRBV7-6 and TRBJ2-1; 10 nucleotides align to TRBD2. The CDR3 has 17 amino acids. The junction had 5 bases not matched to a gene; V was cut back by 2 bases and J by 1 base. The germline V gene encodes CDR1 SGHVS and CDR2 FNYEAQ. The chain's CDR3 is CASSLLAGAGSYNEQFF. The DNA for the CDR3 is TGTGCCAGCAGCTTACTAGCGGGGGCTGGGTCCTACAATGAGCAGTTCTTC. The full variable domain, with the rest looked up from reference TRBV7-6 and TRBJ2-1, is GAGVSQSPRYKVTKRGQDVALRCDPISGHVSLYWYRQALGQGPEFLTYFNYEAQQDKSGLPNDRFSAERPEGSISTLTIQRTEQRDSAMYRCASSLLAGAGSYNEQFFGPGTRLTVL.

This chain uses TRBV2 with TRBJ1-2, with unresolved D. Trimming took off 2 bases at V and 7 bases at J, with 8 bases between the two ends. The CDR3 is made up of 12 amino acids. Germline V gene sequence: CDR1 SNHLY, CDR2 FYNNEI. The CDR3 loop is CASSEFFPGYTF. In DNA, the CDR3 is TGTGCCAGCAGTGAATTCTTTCCTGGCTACACCTTC.

The chain links TRBV19 to TRBJ2-1, with D maybe TRBD1 (6 bases). The CDR3 has 12 amino acids. V shed 6 bases and J shed 6 bases, with 9 bases lying between them. The germline V gene encodes CDR1 LNHDA and CDR2 SQIVND (reference sequence). DNA of the CDR3: TGTGCCAGTAGCAGGGGCGGCAATGAGCAGTTCTTC. It translates to CASSRGGNEQFF.

The chain links TRBV2 to TRBJ2-3; tentatively, D is TRBD1 (6 bases). Germline loops: CDR1 SNHLY, CDR2 FYNNEI. The CDR3 length is 14 residues. V lost 11 bases and J lost 2, with 17 bases in between. The CDR3 region is CARQPTGLTDTQYF. In nucleotides, the CDR3 is TGTGCCCGCCAACCGACAGGACTCACAGATACGCAGTATTTT. Full variable domain (remainder filled in from reference TRBV2 and TRBJ2-3): EPEVTQTPSHQVTQMGQEVILRCVPISNHLYFYWYRQILGQKVEFLVSFYNNEISEKSEIFDDQFSVERPDGSNFTLKIRSTKLEDSAMYFCARQPTGLTDTQYFGPGTRLTVL.

The genes are TRBV6-5 and TRBJ1-2; possibly TRBD1 for D (6 bases). The germline V gene has CDR1 MNHEY and CDR2 SVGAGI. The CDR3 extends over 13 amino acids. The ends were cut back, 2 bases at V and 4 bases at J, with 8 bases in the middle. The CDR3 sequence: CASSYDRTYGYTF. In DNA form, the CDR3 reads TGTGCCAGCAGTTACGACAGGACCTATGGCTACACCTTC.

This clone was observed a single time. The V and J genes are TRBV5-6 and TRBJ1-3; tentative D call: TRBD1 (6 bases). This CDR3 contains 16 residues. Germline CDR1 and CDR2: SGHDT and YYEEEE. Between the trimmed V and J ends, which lost 4 bases and 7 bases, there was a span of 21 bases. In DNA, the CDR3 is TGTGCCAGCAGCCGGCAAACGGACAGCTGGGGGAACACCATATATTTT. Amino acids: CASSRQTDSWGNTIYF.

The chain employs TRBV4-1 and TRBJ1-4, with no clear D. The CDR3 covers 15 residues. Trimming took 1 base from V and 4 from J, leaving 10 bases between them. In germline, CDR1 is MGHRA, CDR2 YSYEKL. The CDR3 sequence is CASSQGRSFNEKLFF. DNA for the CDR3: TGCGCCAGCAGCCAAGGTCGGAGTTTTAATGAAAAACTGTTTTTT.

The chain carries TRBV29-1 and TRBJ1-2, with 9 positions matching TRBD1. The J segment lost 0 bases and the V segment lost 5 bases, leaving 13 bases of the junction unmatched. The CDR3 totals 17 residues. From germline, CDR1 is SQVTM and CDR2 ANQGSEA. As DNA, the CDR3 is TGCAGCGTTATGGGACAGGGTATTCAATTGTCTAACTATGGCTACACCTTC. Translating it yields CSVMGQGIQLSNYGYTF. Full variable domain (missing parts from reference TRBV29-1 and TRBJ1-2): SAVISQKPSRDICQRGTSLTIQCQVDSQVTMMFWYRQQPGQSLTLIATANQGSEATYESGFVIDKFPISRPNLTFSTLTVSNMSPEDSSIYLCSVMGQGIQLSNYGYTFGSGTRLTVV.

The chain joins TRBV4-1 to TRBJ1-4; perhaps TRBD1 as D (5 bases). Germline values: CDR1 MGHRA, CDR2 YSYEKL. Trimming removed 3 bases from V and 6 bases from J, with 17 bases in between. This CDR3 has 16 amino acids. This CDR3 reads CASSQGHGAGYEKLFF. In DNA form, the CDR3 reads TGCGCCAGCAGCCAGGGGCACGGGGCGGGGTATGAAAAACTGTTTTTT.

This chain connects TRBV11-2 to TRBJ1-1; D is unclear. The V gene lost 4 bases and the J gene lost 4 bases, with 13 bases spanning the gap. CDR3 length: 14 amino acids. The germline V gene encodes CDR1 SGHAT and CDR2 FQNNGV. CDR3 coding DNA: TGTGCCAGCAGCTCCCCTCGGGTGGGCACTGAAGCTTTCTTT. This encodes CASSSPRVGTEAFF.

The chain combines TRBV27 with TRBJ1-2; TRBD1 aligns across 10 bases. J was trimmed by 4 bases and V by 3 bases; bases with no gene match: 8. Germline V lookup: CDR1 MNHEY, CDR2 SMNVEV (reference sequence). The length of the CDR3 is 16 residues. The CDR3 is CASSFRGQGGGYGYTF. The CDR3 DNA reads as TGTGCCAGCAGTTTCCGAGGACAGGGGGGCGGCTATGGCTACACCTTC.